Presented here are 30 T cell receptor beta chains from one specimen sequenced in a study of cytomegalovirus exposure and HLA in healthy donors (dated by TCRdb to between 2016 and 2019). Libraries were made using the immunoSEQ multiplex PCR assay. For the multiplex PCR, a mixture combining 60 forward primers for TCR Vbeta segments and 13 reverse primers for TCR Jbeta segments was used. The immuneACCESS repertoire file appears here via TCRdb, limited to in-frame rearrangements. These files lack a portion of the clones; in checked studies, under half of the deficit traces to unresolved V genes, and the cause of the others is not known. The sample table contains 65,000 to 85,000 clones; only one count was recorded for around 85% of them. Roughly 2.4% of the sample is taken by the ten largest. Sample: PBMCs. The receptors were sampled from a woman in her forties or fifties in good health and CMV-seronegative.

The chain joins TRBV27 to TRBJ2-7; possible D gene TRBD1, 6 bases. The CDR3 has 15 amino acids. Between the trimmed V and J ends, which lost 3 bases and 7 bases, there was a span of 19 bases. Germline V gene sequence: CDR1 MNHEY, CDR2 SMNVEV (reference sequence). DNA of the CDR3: TGTGCCAGCAGTTTGGGGGCAGGATCCTTGCGGGAGCAGTACTTC. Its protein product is CASSLGAGSLREQYF.

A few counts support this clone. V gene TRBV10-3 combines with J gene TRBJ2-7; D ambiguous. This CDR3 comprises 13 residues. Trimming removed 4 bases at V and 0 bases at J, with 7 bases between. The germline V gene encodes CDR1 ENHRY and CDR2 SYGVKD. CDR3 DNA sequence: TGTGCCATCAGTGGGGCGAGCTCCTACGAGCAGTACTTC. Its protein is CAISGASSYEQYF.

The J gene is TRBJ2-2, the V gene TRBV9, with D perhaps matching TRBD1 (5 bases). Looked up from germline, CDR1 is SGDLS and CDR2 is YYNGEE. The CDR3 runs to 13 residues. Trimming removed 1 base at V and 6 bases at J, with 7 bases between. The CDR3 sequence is CASSVQTAGELFF. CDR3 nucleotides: TGTGCCAGCAGCGTACAGACAGCCGGGGAGCTGTTTTTT.

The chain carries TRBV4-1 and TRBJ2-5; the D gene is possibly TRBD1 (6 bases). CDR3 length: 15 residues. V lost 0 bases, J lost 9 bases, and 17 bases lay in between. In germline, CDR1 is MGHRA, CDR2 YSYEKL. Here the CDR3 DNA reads TGCGCCAGCAGCCAAGAGGCAGGGCTGGCAGGGGCCCAGTACTTC. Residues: CASSQEAGLAGAQYF.

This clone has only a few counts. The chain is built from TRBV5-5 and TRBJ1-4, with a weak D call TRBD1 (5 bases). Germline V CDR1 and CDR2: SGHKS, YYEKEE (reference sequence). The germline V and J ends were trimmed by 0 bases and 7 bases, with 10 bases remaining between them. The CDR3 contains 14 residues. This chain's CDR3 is CASSLAGRGEKLFF. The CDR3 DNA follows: TGTGCCAGCAGCTTGGCGGGTAGGGGTGAAAAACTGTTTTTT.

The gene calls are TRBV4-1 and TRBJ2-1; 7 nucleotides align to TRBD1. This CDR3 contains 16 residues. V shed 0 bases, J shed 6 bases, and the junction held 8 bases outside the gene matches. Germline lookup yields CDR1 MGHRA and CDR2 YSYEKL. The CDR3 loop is CASSQEGQLAINEQFF. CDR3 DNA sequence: TGCGCCAGCAGCCAAGAGGGACAGTTGGCCATCAATGAGCAGTTCTTC.

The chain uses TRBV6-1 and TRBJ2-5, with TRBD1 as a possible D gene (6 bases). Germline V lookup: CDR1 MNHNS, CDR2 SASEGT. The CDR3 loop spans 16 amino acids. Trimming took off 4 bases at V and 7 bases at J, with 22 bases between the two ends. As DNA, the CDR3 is TGTGCCAGCAGTGGGAAGGGGACATCATCAGTAGGGACCCAGTACTTC. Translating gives CASSGKGTSSVGTQYF.

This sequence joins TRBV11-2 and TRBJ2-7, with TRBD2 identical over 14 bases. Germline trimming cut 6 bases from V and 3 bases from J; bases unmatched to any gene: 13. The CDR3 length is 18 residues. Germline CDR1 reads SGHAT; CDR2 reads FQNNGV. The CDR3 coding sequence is TGTGCCAGCAGTCCCCGACTAGCGGGAGGGATTGGGGACTACGAGCAGTACTTC. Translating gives CASSPRLAGGIGDYEQYF.

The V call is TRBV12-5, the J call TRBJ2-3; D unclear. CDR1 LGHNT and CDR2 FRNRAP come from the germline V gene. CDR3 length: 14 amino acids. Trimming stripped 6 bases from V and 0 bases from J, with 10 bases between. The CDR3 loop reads CASGEPVSTDTQYF. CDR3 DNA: TGTGCTAGTGGCGAACCAGTGAGCACAGATACGCAGTATTTT.

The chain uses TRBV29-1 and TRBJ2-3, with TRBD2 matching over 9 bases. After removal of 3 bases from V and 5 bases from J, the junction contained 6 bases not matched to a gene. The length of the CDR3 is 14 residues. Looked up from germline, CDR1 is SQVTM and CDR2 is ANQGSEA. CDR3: CSVDLAGVGDTQYF. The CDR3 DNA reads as TGCAGCGTTGACTTAGCGGGAGTGGGAGATACGCAGTATTTT.

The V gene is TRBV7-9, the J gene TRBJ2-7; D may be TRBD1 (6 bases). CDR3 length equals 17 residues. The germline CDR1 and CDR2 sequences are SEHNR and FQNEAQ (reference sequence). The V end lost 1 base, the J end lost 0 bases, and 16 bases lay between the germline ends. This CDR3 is CASSLEGQTFSSYEQYF. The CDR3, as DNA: TGTGCCAGCAGCTTAGAAGGACAGACCTTTAGCTCCTACGAGCAGTACTTC. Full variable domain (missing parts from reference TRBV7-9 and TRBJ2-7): DTGVSQNPRHKITKRGQNVTFRCDPISEHNRLYWYRQTLGQGPEFLTYFQNEAQLEKSRLLSDRFSAERPKGSFSTLEIQRTEQGDSAMYLCASSLEGQTFSSYEQYFGPGTRLTVT.

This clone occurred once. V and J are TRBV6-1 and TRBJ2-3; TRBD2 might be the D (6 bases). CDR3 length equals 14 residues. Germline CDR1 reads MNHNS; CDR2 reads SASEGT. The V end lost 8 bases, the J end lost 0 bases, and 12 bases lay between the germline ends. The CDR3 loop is CASLGGYSTDTQYF. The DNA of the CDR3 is TGTGCCAGCTTGGGGGGTTATAGCACAGATACGCAGTATTTT.

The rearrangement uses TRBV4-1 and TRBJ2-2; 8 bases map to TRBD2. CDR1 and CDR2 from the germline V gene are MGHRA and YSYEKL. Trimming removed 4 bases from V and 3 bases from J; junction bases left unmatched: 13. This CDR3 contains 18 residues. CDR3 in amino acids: CASSPALAGQAYTGELFF. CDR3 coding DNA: TGCGCCAGCAGCCCCGCCCTAGCGGGCCAAGCGTACACCGGGGAGCTGTTTTTT.

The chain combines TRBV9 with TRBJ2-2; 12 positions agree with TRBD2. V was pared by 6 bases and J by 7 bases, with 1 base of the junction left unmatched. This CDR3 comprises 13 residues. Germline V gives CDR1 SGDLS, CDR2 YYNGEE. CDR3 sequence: CASMGLAGGELFF. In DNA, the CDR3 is TGTGCCAGCATGGGACTAGCGGGCGGGGAGCTGTTTTTT.

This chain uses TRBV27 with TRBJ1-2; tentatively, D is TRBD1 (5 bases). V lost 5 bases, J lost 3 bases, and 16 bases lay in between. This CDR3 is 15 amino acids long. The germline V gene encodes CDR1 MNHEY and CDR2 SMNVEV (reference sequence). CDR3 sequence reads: CASSPGGNADYGYTF. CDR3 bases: TGTGCCAGCAGTCCGGGGGGGAACGCTGACTATGGCTACACCTTC.

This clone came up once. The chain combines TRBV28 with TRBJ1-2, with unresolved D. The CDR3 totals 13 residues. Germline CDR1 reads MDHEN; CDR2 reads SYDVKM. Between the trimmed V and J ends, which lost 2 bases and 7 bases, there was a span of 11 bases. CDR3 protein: CASSLLTNSGYTF. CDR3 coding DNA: TGTGCCAGCAGTTTACTGACAAACAGTGGCTACACCTTC.

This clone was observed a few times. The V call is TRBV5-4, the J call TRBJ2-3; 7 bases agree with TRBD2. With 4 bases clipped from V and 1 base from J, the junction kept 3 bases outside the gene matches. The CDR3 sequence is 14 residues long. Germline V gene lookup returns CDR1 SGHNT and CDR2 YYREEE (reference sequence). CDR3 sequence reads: CASSTGGGTDTQYF. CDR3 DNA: TGTGCCAGCAGCACGGGAGGAGGCACAGATACGCAGTATTTT.

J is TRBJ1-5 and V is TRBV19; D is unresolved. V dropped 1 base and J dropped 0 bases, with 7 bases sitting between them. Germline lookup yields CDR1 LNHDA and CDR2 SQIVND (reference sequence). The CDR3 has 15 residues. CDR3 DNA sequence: TGTGCCAGTAGTATAGCCGAGGGTAGCAATCAGCCCCAGCATTTT. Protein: CASSIAEGSNQPQHF.

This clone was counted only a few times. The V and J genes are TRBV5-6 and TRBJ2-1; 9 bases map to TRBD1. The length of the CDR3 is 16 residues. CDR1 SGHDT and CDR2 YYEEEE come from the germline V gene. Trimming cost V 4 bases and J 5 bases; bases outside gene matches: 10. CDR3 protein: CASSVAGDRANNEQFF. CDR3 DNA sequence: TGTGCCAGCAGCGTGGCTGGGGACAGGGCAAACAATGAGCAGTTCTTC.

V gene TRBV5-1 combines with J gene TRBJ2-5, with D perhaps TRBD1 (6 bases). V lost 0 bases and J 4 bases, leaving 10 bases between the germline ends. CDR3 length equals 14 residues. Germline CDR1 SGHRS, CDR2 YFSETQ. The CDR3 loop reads CASSLGQVTETQYF. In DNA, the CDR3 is TGCGCCAGCAGCTTGGGACAGGTAACAGAGACCCAGTACTTC. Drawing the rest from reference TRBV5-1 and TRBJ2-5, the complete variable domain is KAGVTQTPRYLIKTRGQQVTLSCSPISGHRSVSWYQQTPGQGLQFLFEYFSETQRNKGNFPGRFSGRQFSNSRSEMNVSTLELGDSALYLCASSLGQVTETQYFGPGTRLLVL.

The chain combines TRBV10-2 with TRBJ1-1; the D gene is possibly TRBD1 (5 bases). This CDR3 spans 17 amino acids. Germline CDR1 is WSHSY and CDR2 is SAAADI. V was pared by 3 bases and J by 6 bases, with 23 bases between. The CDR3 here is CASSDSSGYPRKSEAFF. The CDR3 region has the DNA TGCGCCAGCAGTGATTCCTCAGGGTACCCAAGGAAGTCTGAAGCTTTCTTT.

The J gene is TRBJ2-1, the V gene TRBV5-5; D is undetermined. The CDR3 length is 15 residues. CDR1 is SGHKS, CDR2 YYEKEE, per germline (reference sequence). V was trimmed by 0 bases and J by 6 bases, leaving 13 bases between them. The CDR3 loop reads CASSLDPAGFNEQFF. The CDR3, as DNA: TGTGCCAGCAGCTTGGATCCCGCAGGCTTCAATGAGCAGTTCTTC. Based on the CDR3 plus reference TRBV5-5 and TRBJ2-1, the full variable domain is DAGVTQSPTHLIKTRGQQVTLRCSPISGHKSVSWYQQVLGQGPQFIFQYYEKEERGRGNFPDRFSARQFPNYSSELNVNALLLGDSALYLCASSLDPAGFNEQFFGPGTRLTVL.

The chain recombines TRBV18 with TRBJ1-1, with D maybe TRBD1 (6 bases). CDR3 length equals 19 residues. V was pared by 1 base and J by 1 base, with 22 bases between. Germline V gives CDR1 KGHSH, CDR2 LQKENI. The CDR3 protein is CASSPRAGGQTDTNTEAFF. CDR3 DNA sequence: TGTGCCAGCTCACCACGAGCCGGGGGGCAGACAGACACGAACACTGAAGCTTTCTTT.

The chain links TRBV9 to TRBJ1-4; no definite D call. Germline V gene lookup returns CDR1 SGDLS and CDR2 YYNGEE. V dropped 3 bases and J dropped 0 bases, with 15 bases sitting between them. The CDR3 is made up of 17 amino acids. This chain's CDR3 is CASSAGTYLATNEKLFF. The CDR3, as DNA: TGTGCCAGCAGCGCGGGTACCTATCTAGCAACTAATGAAAAACTGTTTTTT.

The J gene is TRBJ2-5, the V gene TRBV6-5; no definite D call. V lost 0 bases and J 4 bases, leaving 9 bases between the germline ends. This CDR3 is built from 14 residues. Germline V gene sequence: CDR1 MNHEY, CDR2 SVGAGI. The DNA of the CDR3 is TGTGCCAGCAGTTACTCGCACAGTAGAGAGACCCAGTACTTC. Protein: CASSYSHSRETQYF.

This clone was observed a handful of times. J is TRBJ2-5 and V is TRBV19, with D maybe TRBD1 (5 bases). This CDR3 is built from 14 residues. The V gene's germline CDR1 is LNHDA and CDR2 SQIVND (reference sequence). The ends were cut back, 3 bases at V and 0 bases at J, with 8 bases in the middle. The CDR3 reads CASSIVGDQETQYF. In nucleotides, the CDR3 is TGTGCCAGTAGTATTGTAGGGGACCAAGAGACCCAGTACTTC.

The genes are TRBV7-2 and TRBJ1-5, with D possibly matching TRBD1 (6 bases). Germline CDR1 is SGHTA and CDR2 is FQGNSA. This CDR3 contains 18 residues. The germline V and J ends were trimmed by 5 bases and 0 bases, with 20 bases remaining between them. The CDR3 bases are TGTGCCAGCAGCCCCCCAAGGACAGATTTTTATAGCAATCAGCCCCAGCATTTT. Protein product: CASSPPRTDFYSNQPQHF.

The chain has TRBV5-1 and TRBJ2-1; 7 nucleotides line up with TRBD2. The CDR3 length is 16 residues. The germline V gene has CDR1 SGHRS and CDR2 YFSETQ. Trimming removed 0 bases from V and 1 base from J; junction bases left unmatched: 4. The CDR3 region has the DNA TGCGCCAGCAGCTTGGAGGCTAGCGGTTCCTACAATGAGCAGTTCTTC. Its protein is CASSLEASGSYNEQFF.

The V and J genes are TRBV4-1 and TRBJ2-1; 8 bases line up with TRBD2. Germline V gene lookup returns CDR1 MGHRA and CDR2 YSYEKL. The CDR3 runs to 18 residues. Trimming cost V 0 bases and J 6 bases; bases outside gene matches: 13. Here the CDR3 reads CASSQETAGAGGTNEQFF. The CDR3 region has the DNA TGCGCCAGCAGCCAAGAGACAGCGGGGGCTGGGGGGACCAATGAGCAGTTCTTC.

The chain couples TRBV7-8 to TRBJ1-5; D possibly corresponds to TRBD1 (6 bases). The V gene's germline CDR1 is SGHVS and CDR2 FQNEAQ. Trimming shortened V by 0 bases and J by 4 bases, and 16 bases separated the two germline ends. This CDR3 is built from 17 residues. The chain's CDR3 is CASSLASGGGLNQPQHF. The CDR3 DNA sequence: TGTGCCAGCAGCTTAGCGAGCGGGGGGGGGCTAAATCAGCCCCAGCATTTT.